This T cell receptor (beta chain) was recovered during a study of shared clonotypes between healthy human individuals. Some clones are missing from TCRdb's copy, which holds only in-frame ones; the method was immunoSEQ multiplex PCR. The sample records around 2,000,000 clones, about 95% being singletons. Cells designated naive CD8 were CD45RO-negative and were positively selected for CCR7, with terminally differentiated effector memory CD45RA+ cells excluded. CDR3 length: 14 amino acids. Germline V gene lookup returns CDR1 SGDLS and CDR2 YYNGEE. V was pared by 3 bases and J by 7 bases, with 7 bases of the junction left unmatched.

The sequence came from a man aged 18 to 30 in good health. V usage is TRBV9 and J usage is TRBJ2-7, with TRBD1 matching over 10 bases. The specimen was naive CD8+ T cells sorted from blood. The CDR3 DNA follows: TGTGCCAGCAGCGCCGGGACAGGGGTAAGGGAGCAGTACTTC. This codes for CASSAGTGVREQYF. Full variable domain (outside the CDR3, taken from reference TRBV9 and TRBJ2-7): DSGVTQTPKHLITATGQRVTLRCSPRSGDLSVYWYQQSLDQGLQFLIQYYNGEERAKGNILERFSAQQFPDLHSELNLSSLELGDSALYFCASSAGTGVREQYFGPGTRLTVT.